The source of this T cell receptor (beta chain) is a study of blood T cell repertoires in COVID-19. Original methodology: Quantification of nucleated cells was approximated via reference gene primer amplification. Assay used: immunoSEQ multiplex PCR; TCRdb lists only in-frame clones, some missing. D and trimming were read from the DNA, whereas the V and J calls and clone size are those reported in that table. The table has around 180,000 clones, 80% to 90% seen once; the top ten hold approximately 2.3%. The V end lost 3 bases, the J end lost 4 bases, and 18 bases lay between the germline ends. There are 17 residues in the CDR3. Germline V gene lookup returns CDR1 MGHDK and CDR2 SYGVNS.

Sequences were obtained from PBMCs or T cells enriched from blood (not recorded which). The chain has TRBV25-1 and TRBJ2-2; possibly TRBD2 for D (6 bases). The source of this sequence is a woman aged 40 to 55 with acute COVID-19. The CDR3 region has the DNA TGTGCCAGCAGTGACCCCATCCTAGCGTCGAGCACCGGGGAGCTGTTTTTT. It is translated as CASSDPILASSTGELFF.